The 27 T cell receptor beta chains listed next were all sequenced from one sample in a study of control samples from healthy donors and cancer patients. Only in-frame clones appear in the TCRdb table, and some are missing; sequencing was by immunoSEQ multiplex PCR. Of about 160,000 clones listed, about 94% were seen once; the top ten hold 12% to 15%. The sequencing input was PBMCs. Source of these receptors: a man in his sixties with colorectal cancer.

The chain carries TRBV28 and TRBJ2-6; D unclear. Trimming took 8 bases from V and 3 from J, leaving 8 bases between them. Germline V gene data show CDR1 as MDHEN and CDR2 as SYDVKM. The CDR3 has 13 amino acids. Here the CDR3 DNA reads TGTGCCAGCGGGTCGGGTGGGGCCAACGTCCTGACTTTC. Translation gives CASGSGGANVLTF. Full variable domain (rest looked up from reference TRBV28 and TRBJ2-6): DVKVTQSSRYLVKRTGEKVFLECVQDMDHENMFWYRQDPGLGLRLIYFSYDVKMKEKGDIPEGYSVSREKKERFSLILESASTNQTSMYLCASGSGGANVLTFGAGSRLTVL.

CDR3 DNA sequence: TGCGCCAGCAGTCACCTAGGTACAGCGGGGGTAAAAAATGAGCAGTTCTTC. Protein: CASSHLGTAGVKNEQFF. This sequence joins TRBV23-1 and TRBJ2-1, with 8 nucleotides matching TRBD2. TRBV23-1 is reported as an ORF; its role is uncertain. Trimming at V came to 3 bases and at J to 7 bases, leaving 14 bases not matched to a gene. The CDR3 consists of 17 residues.

V is TRBV7-9 and J is TRBJ1-5; 9 positions agree with TRBD1. Germline V CDR1 and CDR2: SEHNR, FQNEAQ (reference sequence). The ends lost 8 bases at V and 7 bases at J; junction bases unmatched: 6. This CDR3 spans 13 amino acids. CDR3 loop: CASGQGTNQPQHF. The CDR3 DNA reads TGTGCCAGCGGACAGGGGACGAACCAGCCCCAGCATTTT.

This clone was detected only a few times. The CDR3 here is CASSLDTGVSYGYTF. The CDR3 coding sequence is TGTGCCAGCAGCTTGGACACAGGGGTATCCTATGGCTACACCTTC. The rearrangement joins TRBV7-9 to TRBJ1-2; 7 positions agree with TRBD1. Germline V gene lookup returns CDR1 SEHNR and CDR2 FQNEAQ (reference sequence). V gave up 3 bases and J gave up 4 bases; unmatched junction bases: 8. This CDR3 is 15 amino acids long.

DNA for the CDR3: TGTGCCAGCAGGGGGGGGGCACACTATGGCTACACCTTC. It yields the protein CASRGGAHYGYTF. The chain couples TRBV27 to TRBJ1-2, with D possibly being TRBD1 (6 bases). Germline V gives CDR1 MNHEY, CDR2 SMNVEV (reference sequence). This CDR3 has 13 amino acids. V was clipped by 6 bases and J by 3 bases, with 11 bases between them.

This chain links TRBV15 with TRBJ2-2; TRBD1 or TRBD2 may be the D gene (5 bases each). The CDR3 runs to 15 residues. Per germline, CDR1 LNHNV and CDR2 YYDKDF (reference sequence). V gave up 1 base and J gave up 6 bases, with 12 bases separating them. The CDR3 nucleotides are TGTGCCACCAGCAGAGCGGGGCTCTCGGCCGGGGAGCTGTTTTTT. Its protein is CATSRAGLSAGELFF. Drawing the rest from reference TRBV15 and TRBJ2-2, the complete variable domain is DAMVIQNPRYQVTQFGKPVTLSCSQTLNHNVMYWYQQKSSQAPKLLFHYYDKDFNNEADTPDNFQSRRPNTSFCFLDIRSPGLGDTAMYLCATSRAGLSAGELFFGEGSRLTVL.

The CDR3 bases are TGTGCCAGCTCACCACCCGCTCCATCCGGCGAGCAGTACTTC. Its protein is CASSPPAPSGEQYF. V is TRBV18 and J is TRBJ2-7; D call uncertain. The CDR3 runs 14 residues. The V end was cut by 0 bases, the J end by 6 bases, with 12 bases between. The V gene's germline CDR1 is KGHSH and CDR2 LQKENI.

CDR3 nucleotides: TGTGCCAGCAGTGAACGGGGGGCGGGAGGCTACACCTTC. It translates to CASSERGAGGYTF. The J gene is TRBJ1-2, the V gene TRBV6-1; a possible D gene is TRBD1 (6 bases). Germline CDR1 MNHNS, CDR2 SASEGT. V gave up 2 bases and J gave up 8 bases, with 12 bases separating them. This CDR3 is 13 amino acids long.

This sequence joins TRBV28 and TRBJ2-5; 8 nucleotides line up with TRBD1. The CDR3 covers 12 residues. The V gene's germline CDR1 is MDHEN and CDR2 SYDVKM. V trimming: 7 bases; J trimming: 4 bases; junction bases outside the gene matches: 2. The CDR3 DNA is TGTGCCAGCACCGGGACAGGAGAGACCCAGTACTTC. Translation gives CASTGTGETQYF.

This clone was counted once. The rearrangement links TRBV6-1 to TRBJ2-7, with 12 bases lining up with TRBD2. CDR3 length: 15 residues. CDR1 and CDR2 from the germline V gene are MNHNS and SASEGT. The V segment lost 5 bases and the J segment 7 bases; nucleotides outside the gene matches: 9. CDR3 sequence (DNA): TGTGCCAGCAGTCGCTCGACTAGCGGGGGAGGTGAGCAGTACTTC. Amino acids: CASSRSTSGGGEQYF.

This sequence joins TRBV7-2 and TRBJ1-2, with a tentative D call TRBD1 (6 bases). Between the trimmed V and J ends, which lost 7 bases and 5 bases, there was a span of 14 bases. CDR1 and CDR2 from the germline V gene are SGHTA and FQGNSA. The length of the CDR3 is 13 residues. The CDR3 here is CASNGLGGYGYTF. The CDR3 nucleotides are TGTGCCAGCAACGGCCTAGGGGGGTATGGCTACACCTTC.

The rearrangement links TRBV7-2 to TRBJ2-2; tentative D call: TRBD2 (6 bases). Germline assignment: CDR1 SGHTA and CDR2 FQGNSA. This CDR3 has 13 amino acids. Trimming removed 4 bases from V and 7 bases from J, with 10 bases in between. Written as DNA, the CDR3 is TGTGCCAGCAGCTGGACCGGGAGCGGGGAGCTGTTTTTT. Residues: CASSWTGSGELFF.

This clone was observed a single time. The V call is TRBV12-3 or TRBV12-4, the J call TRBJ2-7, with D possibly matching TRBD1 (6 bases). V was pared by 6 bases and J by 3 bases, with 9 bases between. The CDR3 is 12 amino acids. The CDR3 region is CASRQDSYEQYF. DNA for the CDR3: TGTGCCAGCAGACAGGACAGCTACGAGCAGTACTTC.

In the case of this clone: The same CDR3 can be traced to other DNA sequences in this sample. The V gene is TRBV6-2 or TRBV6-3, the J gene TRBJ2-5; TRBD2 agrees at 8 bases. V shed 3 bases, J shed 1 base, and the junction held 7 bases outside the gene matches. This CDR3 comprises 16 residues. Germline-derived CDR1 and CDR2 are MNHEY and SVGEGT. This CDR3 is CASSYPGRGGQETQYF. The DNA of the CDR3 is TGTGCCAGCAGTTATCCGGGTCGGGGGGGCCAAGAGACCCAGTACTTC.

The gene calls are TRBV7-9 and TRBJ2-2; TRBD2 is a possible D gene (6 bases). CDR1 and CDR2 from the germline V gene are SEHNR and FQNEAQ (reference sequence). The CDR3 is 15 amino acids. The V end lost 1 base, the J end lost 6 bases, and 12 bases lay between the germline ends. The CDR3 loop is CASSLVGGVAGELFF. In nucleotides, the CDR3 is TGTGCCAGCAGCTTAGTCGGAGGGGTGGCCGGGGAGCTGTTTTTT.

The chain is built from TRBV19 and TRBJ2-7; TRBD1 aligns across 9 bases. Germline CDR1 is LNHDA and CDR2 is SQIVND (reference sequence). This CDR3 is built from 15 residues. V shed 5 bases, J shed 1 base, and the junction held 6 bases outside the gene matches. CDR3 protein: CASSAQGASSYEQYF. In DNA, the CDR3 is TGTGCCAGTAGTGCACAGGGGGCGAGTTCCTACGAGCAGTACTTC.

The genes are TRBV7-9 and TRBJ2-7; D gene uncertain. The CDR3 sequence is 15 residues long. V dropped 5 bases and J dropped 2 bases, with 16 bases sitting between them. Germline V gives CDR1 SEHNR, CDR2 FQNEAQ (reference sequence). The CDR3 loop is CASSKARNGPYEQYF. The CDR3 DNA reads TGTGCCAGCAGCAAAGCCCGGAATGGGCCCTACGAGCAGTACTTC. Together with reference TRBV7-9 and TRBJ2-7, the CDR3 gives the full variable domain: DTGVSQNPRHKITKRGQNVTFRCDPISEHNRLYWYRQTLGQGPEFLTYFQNEAQLEKSRLLSDRFSAERPKGSFSTLEIQRTEQGDSAMYLCASSKARNGPYEQYFGPGTRLTVT.

The rearrangement links TRBV6-5 to TRBJ1-1, with a weak D call TRBD1 (5 bases). V lost 10 bases and J lost 8, with 20 bases in between. The CDR3 is 13 residues long. The germline CDR1 and CDR2 sequences are MNHEY and SVGAGI. The CDR3 sequence is CATNPSGGWEAFF. CDR3 coding DNA: TGTGCCACCAATCCCTCGGGGGGGTGGGAAGCTTTCTTT.

The rearrangement links TRBV27 to TRBJ1-5, with D possibly being TRBD1 (5 bases). CDR1 is MNHEY, CDR2 SMNVEV, per germline (reference sequence). This CDR3 spans 16 amino acids. V lost 0 bases and J 2 bases, leaving 11 bases between the germline ends. CDR3 residues: CASSLSWGEGNQPQHF. Written as DNA, the CDR3 is TGTGCCAGCAGTTTATCGTGGGGGGAGGGCAATCAGCCCCAGCATTTT.

The CDR3 DNA reads as TGTGCCAGCAGTTCCGGAGGGTCTGGGGCCAACGTCCTGACTTTC. Amino acids: CASSSGGSGANVLTF. The chain couples TRBV6-5 to TRBJ2-6; tentatively, D is TRBD2 (6 bases). Trimming cost V 4 bases and J 1 base, with 8 bases left between them. Germline CDR1 reads MNHEY; CDR2 reads SVGAGI. This CDR3 has 15 residues.

This chain's CDR3 is CASSLGTVGAGELFF. In DNA form, the CDR3 reads TGTGCCAGCAGCTTAGGGACAGTGGGGGCCGGGGAGCTGTTTTTT. This sequence joins TRBV7-7 and TRBJ2-2; maybe TRBD1 (6 bases). Germline values: CDR1 SSHAT, CDR2 FNYEAQ (reference sequence). Trimming stripped 1 base from V and 6 bases from J, with 12 bases between. CDR3 size: 15 residues.

V is TRBV18 and J is TRBJ2-3, with 11 bases lining up with TRBD1. This CDR3 has 17 residues. Trimming took 3 bases from V and 0 from J; bases not matched to a gene: 5. Germline assignment: CDR1 KGHSH and CDR2 LQKENI. CDR3 loop: CASSPRTGGRSTDTQYF. The CDR3 region has the DNA TGTGCCAGCTCACCCCGGACAGGGGGCCGGAGCACAGATACGCAGTATTTT.

The chain links TRBV24-1 to TRBJ1-1, with 9 bases fitting TRBD1. There are 16 residues in the CDR3. Germline loops: CDR1 KGHDR, CDR2 SFDVKD. V was clipped by 6 bases and J by 7 bases; unmatched bases: 14. In nucleotides, the CDR3 is TGTGCCACCAGTTCCGGGACAGGGTCCCCCGAAGTTGAAGCTTTCTTT. Protein sequence: CATSSGTGSPEVEAFF.

The J gene is TRBJ1-1, the V gene TRBV6-5; TRBD1 might be the D (6 bases). V was shortened by 6 bases and J by 1 base, with 12 bases between the two germline ends. The CDR3 is made up of 14 amino acids. In germline, CDR1 is MNHEY, CDR2 SVGAGI. CDR3 in DNA: TGTGCCAGCAGACCCCCGGGACAGAACACTGAAGCTTTCTTT. It encodes CASRPPGQNTEAFF.

The rearrangement links TRBV19 to TRBJ1-2; D ambiguous. CDR1 and CDR2 (germline): LNHDA, SQIVND (reference sequence). The CDR3 loop spans 15 amino acids. V lost 1 base and J 2 bases, leaving 11 bases between the germline ends. Here the CDR3 reads CASSIGTGRNYGYTF. CDR3 coding DNA: TGTGCCAGTAGTATAGGGACGGGAAGGAACTATGGCTACACCTTC.

This CDR3 is CASSKGGRYQELAKNIQYF. The CDR3 bases are TGTGCCAGCAGCAAAGGTGGGAGGTATCAAGAGCTAGCCAAAAACATTCAGTACTTC. The rearrangement uses TRBV21-1 and TRBJ2-4; the D segment call TRBD2 is taken from the table without a DNA check. TRBV21-1 is marked as a pseudogene. The CDR3 length is 19 residues.

The genes are TRBV3-1 (or the pseudogene TRBV3-2) and TRBJ1-1; 9 bases line up with TRBD1. Unmatched junction bases numbered 6, after V lost 1 base and J lost 3 bases. The CDR3 runs to 16 residues. Looked up from germline, CDR1 is LGHDT and CDR2 is YNNKEL (reference sequence). CDR3 sequence reads: CASSQAGQGLHTEAFF. In nucleotides, the CDR3 is TGTGCCAGCAGCCAAGCGGGACAGGGCTTGCACACTGAAGCTTTCTTT.